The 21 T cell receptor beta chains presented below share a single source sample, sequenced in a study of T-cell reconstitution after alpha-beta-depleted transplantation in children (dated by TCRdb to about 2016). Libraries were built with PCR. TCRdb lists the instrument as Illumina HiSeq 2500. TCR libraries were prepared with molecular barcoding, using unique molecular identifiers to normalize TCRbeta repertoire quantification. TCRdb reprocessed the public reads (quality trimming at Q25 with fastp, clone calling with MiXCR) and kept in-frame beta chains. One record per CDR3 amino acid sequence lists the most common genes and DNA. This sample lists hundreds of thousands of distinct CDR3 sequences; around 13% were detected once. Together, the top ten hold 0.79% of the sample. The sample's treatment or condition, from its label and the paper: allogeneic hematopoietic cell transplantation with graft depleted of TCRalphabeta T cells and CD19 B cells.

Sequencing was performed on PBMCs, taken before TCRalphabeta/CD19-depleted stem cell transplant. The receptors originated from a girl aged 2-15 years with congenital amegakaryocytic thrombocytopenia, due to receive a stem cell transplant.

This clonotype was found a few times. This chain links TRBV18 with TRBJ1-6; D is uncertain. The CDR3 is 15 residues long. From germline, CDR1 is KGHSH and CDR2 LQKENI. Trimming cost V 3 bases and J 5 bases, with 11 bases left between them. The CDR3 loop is CASSPRTADNSPLHF. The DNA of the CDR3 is TGTGCCAGCTCACCTCGGACGGCGGATAATTCACCCCTCCACTTT.

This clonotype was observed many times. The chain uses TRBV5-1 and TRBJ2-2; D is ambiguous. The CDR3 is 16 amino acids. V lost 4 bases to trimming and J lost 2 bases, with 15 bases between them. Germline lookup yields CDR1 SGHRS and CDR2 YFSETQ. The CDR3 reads CASSRAGFLNTGELFF. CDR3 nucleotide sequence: TGCGCCAGCAGCAGAGCAGGCTTCCTAAACACCGGGGAGCTGTTTTTT. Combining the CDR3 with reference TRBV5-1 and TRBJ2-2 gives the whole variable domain KAGVTQTPRYLIKTRGQQVTLSCSPISGHRSVSWYQQTPGQGLQFLFEYFSETQRNKGNFPGRFSGRQFSNSRSEMNVSTLELGDSALYLCASSRAGFLNTGELFFGEGSRLTVL.

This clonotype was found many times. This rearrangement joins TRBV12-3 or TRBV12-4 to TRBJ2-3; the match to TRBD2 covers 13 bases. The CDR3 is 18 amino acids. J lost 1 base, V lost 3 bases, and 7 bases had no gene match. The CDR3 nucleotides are TGTGCCAGCAGTTTGGGGACTAGCGGGACTTTTGGCACAGATACGCAGTATTTT. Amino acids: CASSLGTSGTFGTDTQYF.

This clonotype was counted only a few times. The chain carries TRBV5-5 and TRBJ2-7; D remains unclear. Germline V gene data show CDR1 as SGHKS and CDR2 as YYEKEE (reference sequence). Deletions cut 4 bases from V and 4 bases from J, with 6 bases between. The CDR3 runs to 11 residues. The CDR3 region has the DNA TGTGCCAGCAGCATCCTTTACGAGCAGTACTTC. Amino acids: CASSILYEQYF.

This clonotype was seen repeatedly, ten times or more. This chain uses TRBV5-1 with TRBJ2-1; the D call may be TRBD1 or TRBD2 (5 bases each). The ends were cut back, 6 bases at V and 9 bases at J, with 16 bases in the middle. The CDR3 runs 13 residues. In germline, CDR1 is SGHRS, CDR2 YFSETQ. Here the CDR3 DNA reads TGCGCCAGCACGGACCTCTGGGACGGTGAGCAGTTCTTC. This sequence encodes CASTDLWDGEQFF.

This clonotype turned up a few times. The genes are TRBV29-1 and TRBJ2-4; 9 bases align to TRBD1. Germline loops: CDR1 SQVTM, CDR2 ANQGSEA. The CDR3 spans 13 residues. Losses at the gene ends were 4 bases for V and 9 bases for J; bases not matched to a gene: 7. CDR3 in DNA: TGCAGCGTTGTATGGCGGGACAGGGTCATTCAGTACTTC. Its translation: CSVVWRDRVIQYF.

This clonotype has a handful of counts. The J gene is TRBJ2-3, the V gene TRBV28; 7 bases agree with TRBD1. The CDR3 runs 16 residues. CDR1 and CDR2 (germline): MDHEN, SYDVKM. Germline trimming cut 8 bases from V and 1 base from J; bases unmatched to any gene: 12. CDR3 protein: CASANGQVFRTDTQYF. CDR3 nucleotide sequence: TGTGCCAGCGCCAACGGACAGGTCTTCCGCACAGATACGCAGTATTTT.

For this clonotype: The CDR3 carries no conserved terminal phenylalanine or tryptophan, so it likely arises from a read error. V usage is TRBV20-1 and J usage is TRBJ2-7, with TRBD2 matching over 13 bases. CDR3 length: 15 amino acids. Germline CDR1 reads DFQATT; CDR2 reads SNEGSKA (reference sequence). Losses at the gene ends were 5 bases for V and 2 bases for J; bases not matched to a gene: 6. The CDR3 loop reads CSAVTGTSGAYEQYY. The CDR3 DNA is TGCAGTGCTGTTACCGGGACTAGCGGGGCCTACGAGCAGTACTAC.

The CDR3 protein is CASSPWTSDTQYF. CDR3 bases: TGTGCCAGCAGCCCCTGGACTTCAGATACGCAGTATTTT. This rearrangement joins TRBV5-4 to TRBJ2-3, with D possibly TRBD2 on 5 matching bases. Deletions cut 4 bases from V and 4 bases from J, with 10 bases between. The CDR3 sequence is 13 residues long. In germline, CDR1 is SGHNT, CDR2 YYREEE (reference sequence).

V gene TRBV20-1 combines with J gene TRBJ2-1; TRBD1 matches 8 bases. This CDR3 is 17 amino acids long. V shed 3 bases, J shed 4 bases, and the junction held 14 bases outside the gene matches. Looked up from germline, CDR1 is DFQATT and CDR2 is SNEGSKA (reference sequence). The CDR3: CSASPPPGGPLYNEQFF. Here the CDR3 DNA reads TGCAGTGCTAGCCCCCCCCCAGGGGGCCCTTTATACAATGAGCAGTTCTTC.

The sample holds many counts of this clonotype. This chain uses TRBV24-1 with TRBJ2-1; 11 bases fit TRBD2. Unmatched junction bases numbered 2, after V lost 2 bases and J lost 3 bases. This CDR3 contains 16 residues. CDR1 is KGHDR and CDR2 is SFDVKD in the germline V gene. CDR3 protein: CATSDWGTSGYNEQFF. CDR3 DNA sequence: TGTGCCACCAGTGATTGGGGGACTAGCGGCTACAATGAGCAGTTCTTC.

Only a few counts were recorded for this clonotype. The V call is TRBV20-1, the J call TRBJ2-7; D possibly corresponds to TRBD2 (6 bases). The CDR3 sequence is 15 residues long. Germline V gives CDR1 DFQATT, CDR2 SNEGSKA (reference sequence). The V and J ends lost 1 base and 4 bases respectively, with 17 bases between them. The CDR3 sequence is CSARALKGGSYEQYF. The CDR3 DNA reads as TGCAGTGCTAGAGCCCTTAAAGGAGGGAGTTACGAGCAGTACTTC.

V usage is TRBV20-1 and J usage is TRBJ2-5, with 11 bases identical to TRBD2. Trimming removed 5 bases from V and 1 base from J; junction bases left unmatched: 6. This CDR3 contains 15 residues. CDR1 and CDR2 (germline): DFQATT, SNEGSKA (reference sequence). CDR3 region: CSASVAGGLQETQYF. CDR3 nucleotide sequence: TGCAGTGCTTCCGTAGCGGGGGGGCTCCAAGAGACCCAGTACTTC.

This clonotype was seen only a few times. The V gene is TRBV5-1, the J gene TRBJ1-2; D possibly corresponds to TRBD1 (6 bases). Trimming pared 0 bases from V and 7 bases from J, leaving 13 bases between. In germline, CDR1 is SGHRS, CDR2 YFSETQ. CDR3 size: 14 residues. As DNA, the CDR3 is TGCGCCAGCAGCTTGGCCGGCAGGGGAAGTGGCTACACCTTC. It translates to CASSLAGRGSGYTF.

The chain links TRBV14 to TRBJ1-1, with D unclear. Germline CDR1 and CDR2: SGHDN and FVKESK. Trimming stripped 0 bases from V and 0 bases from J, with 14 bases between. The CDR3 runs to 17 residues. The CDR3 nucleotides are TGTGCCAGCAGCCAAGACCTACCGTTTCGGATGAACACTGAAGCTTTCTTT. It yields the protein CASSQDLPFRMNTEAFF.

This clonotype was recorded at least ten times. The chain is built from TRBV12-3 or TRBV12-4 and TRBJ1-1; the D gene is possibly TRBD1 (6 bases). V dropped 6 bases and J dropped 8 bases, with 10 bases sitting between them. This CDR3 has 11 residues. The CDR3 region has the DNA TGTGCCAGCAGCTCCGGACAGGAAGCTTTCTTT. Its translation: CASSSGQEAFF.

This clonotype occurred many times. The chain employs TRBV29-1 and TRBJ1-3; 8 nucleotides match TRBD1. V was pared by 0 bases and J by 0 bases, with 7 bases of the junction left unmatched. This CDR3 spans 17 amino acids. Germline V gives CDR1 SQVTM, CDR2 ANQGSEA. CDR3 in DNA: TGCAGCGTTGAAGACAAAGAAGACAGGGGCTCTGGAAACACCATATATTTT. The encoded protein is CSVEDKEDRGSGNTIYF.

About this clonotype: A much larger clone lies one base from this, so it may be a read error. The CDR3 spells CSARGQGSSLTQYF. DNA of the CDR3: TGCAGTGCTAGAGGACAGGGGTCCAGTCTTACGCAGTATTTT. The chain joins TRBV20-1 to TRBJ2-3; 8 nucleotides agree with TRBD1. Germline lookup yields CDR1 DFQATT and CDR2 SNEGSKA (reference sequence). The CDR3 length is 14 residues. With 1 base clipped from V and 8 bases from J, the junction kept 8 bases outside the gene matches.

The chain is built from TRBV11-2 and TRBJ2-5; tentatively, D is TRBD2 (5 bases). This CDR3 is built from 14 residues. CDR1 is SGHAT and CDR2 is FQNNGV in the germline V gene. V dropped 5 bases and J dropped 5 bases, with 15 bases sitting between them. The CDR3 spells CASSPVWEWETQYF. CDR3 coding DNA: TGTGCCAGCAGCCCGGTTTGGGAGTGGGAGACCCAGTACTTC.

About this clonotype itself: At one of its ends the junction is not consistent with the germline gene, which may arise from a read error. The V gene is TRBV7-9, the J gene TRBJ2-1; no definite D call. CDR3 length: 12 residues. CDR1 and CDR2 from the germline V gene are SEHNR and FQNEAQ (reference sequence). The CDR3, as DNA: TGTGCCAGCAGCTTAGGGAACAATGAGCCGTTCTTC. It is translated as CASSLGNNEPFF.

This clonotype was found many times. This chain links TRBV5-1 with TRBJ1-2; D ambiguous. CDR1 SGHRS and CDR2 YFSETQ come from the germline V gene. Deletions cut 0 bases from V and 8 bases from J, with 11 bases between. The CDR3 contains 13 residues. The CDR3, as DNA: TGCGCCAGCAGCTTGGTGGGAGGCGAAGGCTACACCTTC. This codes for CASSLVGGEGYTF.